What follows are 20 T cell receptor beta chains derived from one specimen sequenced in a study of shared clonotypes between healthy human individuals. It was CD45RO-negative cells, positively selected for CCR7, that made up naive CD8 cells, with terminally differentiated effector memory CD45RA+ cells excluded. Method: immunoSEQ multiplex PCR; TCRdb's copy keeps in-frame clones and lacks some. The sample has under 850,000 clones, 85% to 95% seen once. Sequencing used naive CD8+ T cells sorted from blood. The source is a man aged 25-40 years in good health.

By frequency in the sample, this clone is medium-sized. This chain joins TRBV5-6 and TRBJ2-1; 7 nucleotides align to TRBD1. After removal of 4 bases from V and 5 bases from J, the junction contained 6 bases not matched to a gene. CDR1 and CDR2 (germline): SGHDT, YYEEEE. This CDR3 contains 14 residues. The CDR3, as DNA: TGTGCCAGCAGCCCCGACAGGGATAACAATGAGCAGTTCTTC. Translating gives CASSPDRDNNEQFF.

In the case of this clone: Other DNA sequences in the same sample also yield this CDR3. The V call is TRBV27, the J call TRBJ2-1; D might be TRBD2 (5 bases). CDR1 and CDR2 from the germline V gene are MNHEY and SMNVEV (reference sequence). The CDR3 runs 15 residues. Trimming took 2 bases from V and 0 from J, leaving 8 bases between them. Here the CDR3 reads CASSLPGSSYNEQFF. The CDR3 DNA sequence: TGTGCCAGCAGTTTACCGGGAAGCTCCTACAATGAGCAGTTCTTC.

The V gene is TRBV28, the J gene TRBJ2-7; D is tentatively TRBD1 or TRBD2 (5 bases each). The length of the CDR3 is 16 residues. Germline CDR1 is MDHEN and CDR2 is SYDVKM. Trimming shortened V by 3 bases and J by 5 bases, and 20 bases separated the two germline ends. CDR3 in DNA: TGTGCCAGCAGTTTCCCCGTCAGGGACCCGGGCCACGAGCAGTACTTC. Translated: CASSFPVRDPGHEQYF. Full variable domain (outside the CDR3, taken from reference TRBV28 and TRBJ2-7): DVKVTQSSRYLVKRTGEKVFLECVQDMDHENMFWYRQDPGLGLRLIYFSYDVKMKEKGDIPEGYSVSREKKERFSLILESASTNQTSMYLCASSFPVRDPGHEQYFGPGTRLTVT.

The V and J genes are TRBV7-2 and TRBJ2-7, with 7 bases fitting TRBD2. Trimming cost V 1 base and J 7 bases; bases outside gene matches: 10. The CDR3 is made up of 15 amino acids. CDR1 is SGHTA, CDR2 FQGNSA, per germline. The CDR3 sequence is CASSLVGGGPEEQYF. The CDR3 DNA is TGTGCCAGCAGCTTAGTTGGGGGAGGGCCAGAAGAGCAGTACTTC. Together with reference TRBV7-2 and TRBJ2-7, the CDR3 gives the full variable domain: GAGVSQSPSNKVTEKGKDVELRCDPISGHTALYWYRQSLGQGLEFLIYFQGNSAPDKSGLPSDRFSAERTGGSVSTLTIQRTQQEDSAVYLCASSLVGGGPEEQYFGPGTRLTVT.

Here the CDR3 DNA reads TGTGCCAGCAGTTCGGGAGACTATGAGCAGTTCTTC. Translated, it gives CASSSGDYEQFF. The chain joins TRBV27 to TRBJ2-1, with D tentatively TRBD2 (6 bases). Trimming removed 4 bases at V and 8 bases at J, with 9 bases between. Germline loops: CDR1 MNHEY, CDR2 SMNVEV (reference sequence). The CDR3 is 12 residues long.

V usage is TRBV6-1 and J usage is TRBJ2-7, with 8 bases identical to TRBD2. The CDR3 is made up of 14 amino acids. Germline-derived CDR1 and CDR2 are MNHNS and SASEGT. After removal of 0 bases from V and 7 bases from J, the junction contained 5 bases not matched to a gene. The CDR3 loop is CASSEAAGATEQYF. The DNA of the CDR3 is TGTGCCAGCAGTGAAGCAGCGGGAGCTACAGAGCAGTACTTC.

The chain joins TRBV9 to TRBJ2-7, with D perhaps TRBD1 or TRBD2 (5 bases each). Per germline, CDR1 SGDLS and CDR2 YYNGEE. V gave up 0 bases and J gave up 3 bases, with 16 bases separating them. CDR3 size: 16 residues. CDR3 DNA: TGTGCCAGCAGCGTAGCTGATAGTGGGGGAATCTACGAGCAGTACTTC. Translation: CASSVADSGGIYEQYF.

This clone has just one count. The CDR3 spells CASSFLLTGGYTGELFF. The CDR3, as DNA: TGTGCCAGCAGTTTCCTCCTTACAGGGGGCTACACCGGGGAGCTGTTTTTT. The chain couples TRBV27 to TRBJ2-2, with 9 positions matching TRBD1. The CDR3 covers 17 residues. V dropped 3 bases and J dropped 3; count of bases not matched to a gene: 8. CDR1 and CDR2 (germline): MNHEY, SMNVEV (reference sequence).

V usage is TRBV6-5 and J usage is TRBJ2-7; either TRBD1 or TRBD2 may supply D (5 bases each). CDR3 length: 14 amino acids. The V gene lost 2 bases and the J gene lost 1 base, with 9 bases spanning the gap. The germline gives CDR1 MNHEY, CDR2 SVGAGI. CDR3 protein: CASSYGTESYEQYF. CDR3 bases: TGTGCCAGCAGTTACGGGACCGAATCCTACGAGCAGTACTTC.

The chain carries TRBV27 and TRBJ2-7, with TRBD2 as a possible D gene (6 bases). Between the trimmed V and J ends, which lost 5 bases and 0 bases, there was a span of 11 bases. The germline V gene encodes CDR1 MNHEY and CDR2 SMNVEV (reference sequence). This CDR3 has 14 residues. DNA of the CDR3: TGTGCCAGCAGTCCCAGACTAGACTCCTACGAGCAGTACTTC. Encoded protein: CASSPRLDSYEQYF.

The chain joins TRBV4-3 to TRBJ2-7, with TRBD2 matching over 8 bases. This CDR3 comprises 17 residues. V gave up 0 bases and J gave up 3 bases; unmatched junction bases: 10. The germline V gene has CDR1 LGHNA and CDR2 YSLEER. The CDR3 sequence is CASSQEGPGTSNYEQYF. The CDR3 DNA reads TGCGCCAGCAGCCAAGAGGGACCAGGGACTAGTAACTACGAGCAGTACTTC.

The chain uses TRBV7-8 and TRBJ2-1, with TRBD2 matching over 7 bases. The CDR3 consists of 16 residues. Per germline, CDR1 SGHVS and CDR2 FQNEAQ. J gave up 6 bases and V 1 base, and 9 bases lay outside the gene matches. CDR3 nucleotide sequence: TGTGCCAGCAGCTTAGTTATTGCGGGAGTAGGCAATGAGCAGTTCTTC. It specifies CASSLVIAGVGNEQFF.

The chain is built from TRBV19 and TRBJ2-1; TRBD1 matches 7 bases. With 5 bases clipped from V and 0 bases from J, the junction kept 4 bases outside the gene matches. The CDR3 is 15 residues long. CDR1 is LNHDA and CDR2 is SQIVND in the germline V gene (reference sequence). The CDR3 here is CASSERDSSYNEQFF. The CDR3 DNA sequence: TGTGCCAGTAGTGAACGGGACAGCTCCTACAATGAGCAGTTCTTC.

The V and J genes are TRBV7-9 and TRBJ1-5; D is unresolved. From germline, CDR1 is SEHNR and CDR2 FQNEAQ (reference sequence). V lost 6 bases, J lost 8 bases, and 14 bases lay in between. The CDR3 runs 13 residues. The chain's CDR3 is CASSLGSVEPQHF. The CDR3 coding sequence is TGTGCCAGCAGTCTGGGTTCTGTTGAGCCCCAGCATTTT.

The chain uses TRBV27 and TRBJ1-2; D is uncertain. Germline CDR1 reads MNHEY; CDR2 reads SMNVEV (reference sequence). V lost 5 bases, J lost 7 bases, and 11 bases lay in between. The CDR3 extends over 12 amino acids. Here the CDR3 DNA reads TGTGCCAGCAGTCACCCGGGCCTTGGCTACACCTTC. Protein sequence: CASSHPGLGYTF.

This chain connects TRBV9 to TRBJ2-1; TRBD2 agrees at 12 bases. CDR1 is SGDLS, CDR2 YYNGEE, per germline. The CDR3 sequence is 16 residues long. V gave up 4 bases and J gave up 8 bases; unmatched junction bases: 10. The CDR3 nucleotides are TGTGCCAGCAGCCCCCTGCTAGCGGGAGGGATCCATGAGCAGTTCTTC. Translation gives CASSPLLAGGIHEQFF.

This rearrangement joins TRBV25-1 to TRBJ1-3; D is uncertain. The germline V gene encodes CDR1 MGHDK and CDR2 SYGVNS. V lost 1 base, J lost 4 bases, and 8 bases lay in between. This CDR3 is built from 14 residues. CDR3 in DNA: TGTGCCAGCAGTGAATTGGGGAACGGAAACACCATATATTTT. Its protein product is CASSELGNGNTIYF.

The V call is TRBV7-2, the J call TRBJ1-1; D unresolved. V was trimmed by 5 bases and J by 2 bases, leaving 6 bases between them. Germline V lookup: CDR1 SGHTA, CDR2 FQGNSA. The CDR3 has 12 amino acids. The DNA of the CDR3 is TGTGCCAGCAGCCCCCATAACACTGAAGCTTTCTTT. It encodes CASSPHNTEAFF.

The chain is built from TRBV7-3 and TRBJ2-5; D not resolved. V was pared by 1 base and J by 7 bases, with 13 bases between. The CDR3 contains 14 residues. CDR1 SGHTA and CDR2 FQGTGA come from the germline V gene. The CDR3 loop reads CASSLNGGKGTQYF. CDR3 DNA: TGTGCCAGCAGCTTAAATGGCGGCAAGGGGACCCAGTACTTC.

This clone was counted between two and nine times. This chain links TRBV19 with TRBJ2-5; TRBD1 or TRBD2 may be the D gene (5 bases each). Germline-derived CDR1 and CDR2 are LNHDA and SQIVND (reference sequence). The CDR3 length is 15 residues. V lost 4 bases, J lost 2 bases, and 14 bases lay in between. CDR3 bases: TGTGCCAGTAGTAGCCGGGACCATATTCAAGAGACCCAGTACTTC. Translated, it gives CASSSRDHIQETQYF.